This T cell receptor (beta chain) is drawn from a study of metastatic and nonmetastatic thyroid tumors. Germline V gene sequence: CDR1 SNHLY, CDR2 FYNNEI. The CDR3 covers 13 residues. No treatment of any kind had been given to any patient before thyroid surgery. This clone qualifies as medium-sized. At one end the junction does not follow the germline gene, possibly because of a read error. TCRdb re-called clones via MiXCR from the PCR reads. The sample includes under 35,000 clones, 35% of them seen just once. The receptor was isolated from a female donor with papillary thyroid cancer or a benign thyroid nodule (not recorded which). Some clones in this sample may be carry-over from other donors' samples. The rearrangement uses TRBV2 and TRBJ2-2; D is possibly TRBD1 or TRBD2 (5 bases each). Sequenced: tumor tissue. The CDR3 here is CASTEGNPGELFF. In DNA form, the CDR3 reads TGTGCCAGCACTGAGGGGAACCCCGGGGAGCTGTTTTTT.